Listed below are T cell receptor beta chains from one sample, sequenced in a study of response to subunit inactivated influenza vaccine. Using its own MiXCR run on the RT-PCR reads, TCRdb lists one record per CDR3 protein. In the table there are 450,000 to 600,000 distinct CDR3 sequences, 15% to 20% of which are singletons. The sample in question was CD4+ T cells sorted from PBMCs, obtained approximately 25 months after vaccination. Receptor source: a man aged 50 to 69 who received an inactivated influenza vaccine. CDR3s include the opening cysteine and the closing phenylalanine or tryptophan. The order of the fields is CDR3 protein, CDR3 DNA, clone size, D gene, V gene, J gene. D genes are given only for firm matches. Part of the rows lack a size; the others show once, few, many or a class for expanded clones.

CSAREDHYGYTF	TGCAGTGCTAGAGAAGACCACTATGGCTACACCTTC	few	.	TRBV20-1	TRBJ1-2
CASSLVAGPQETQYF	TGTGCCAGCAGCTTAGTCGCAGGGCCGCAAGAGACCCAGTACTTC	few	.	TRBV11-2	TRBJ2-5
CASSSGLGERNTIYF	TGTGCCAGCAGTTCCGGGCTGGGGGAAAGAAACACCATATATTTT	few	.	TRBV27	TRBJ1-3
CASSLAAGGAEQYF	TGTGCCAGCAGTTTAGCTGCAGGGGGGGCCGAGCAGTACTTC	few	.	TRBV12-3/TRBV12-4	TRBJ2-7
CASSFSGGPQGNEQFF	TGTGCCAGCAGTTTTTCGGGGGGCCCACAGGGCAATGAGCAGTTCTTC	few	.	TRBV6-2/TRBV6-3	TRBJ2-1
CSAPKGTGGDTQYF	TGCAGTGCTCCCAAGGGGACGGGAGGAGATACGCAGTATTTT	few	TRBD2	TRBV20-1	TRBJ2-3
CASSLGTGGRNEQFF	TGCGCCAGCAGCTTGGGGACAGGGGGTCGGAATGAGCAGTTCTTC	.	TRBD1	TRBV5-1	TRBJ2-1
CASSLAGKAAGNTIYF	TGCGCCAGCAGCTTAGCAGGAAAGGCAGCTGGAAACACCATATATTTT	.	.	TRBV5-1	TRBJ1-3
CSASTSGTGVYEQYF	TGCAGTGCTAGCACTTCCGGGACAGGGGTCTACGAGCAGTACTTC	.	TRBD1	TRBV20-1	TRBJ2-7
CASSEQSVSTSGWADTQYF	TGTGCCAGCAGCGAGCAGTCTGTCTCGACTAGCGGATGGGCAGATACGCAGTATTTT	few	TRBD2	TRBV11-2	TRBJ2-3
CASSSGRSSYEQYF	TGTGCCAGCTCATCCGGACGTAGCAGTTACGAGCAGTACTTC	.	.	TRBV18	TRBJ2-7
CASSPTGLEQYF	TGTGCCAGCAGTCCGACAGGGCTTGAGCAGTACTTC	.	TRBD1	TRBV28	TRBJ2-7
CASSLIAGVTDTQYF	TGTGCCAGCAGTTTAATAGCGGGAGTAACGGATACGCAGTATTTT	many	TRBD2	TRBV28	TRBJ2-3
CASSVVPGQGMGEQFF	TGTGCCAGCAGCGTAGTCCCGGGACAGGGGATGGGGGAGCAGTTCTTC	.	TRBD1	TRBV9	TRBJ2-1
CSAGDRISAGYTF	TGCAGTGCTGGAGACAGAATCTCCGCTGGCTACACCTTC	few	.	TRBV20-1	TRBJ1-2
CASSLVGSGATEAFF	TGTGCCAGCAGCTTAGTAGGAAGCGGGGCCACTGAAGCTTTCTTT	few	.	TRBV7-2	TRBJ1-1
CASSALLAGGLATQYF	TGTGCCAGCAGTGCGCTACTAGCGGGAGGTCTTGCTACGCAGTATTTT	few	TRBD2	TRBV25-1	TRBJ2-3
CAIGQGYGYTF	TGTGCCATCGGACAGGGGTATGGCTACACCTTC	few	TRBD1	TRBV10-3	TRBJ1-2
CASSSHQRAGYTF	TGTGCCAGCAGCTCCCATCAAAGAGCTGGCTACACCTTC	.	.	TRBV7-2	TRBJ1-2
CASSTDRGRGYEQYF	TGTGCCAGTAGTACAGACAGGGGGCGCGGATACGAGCAGTACTTC	.	TRBD1	TRBV19	TRBJ2-7
CASSELDEQYF	TGCGCCAGCAGTGAGTTGGACGAGCAGTACTTC	few	.	TRBV10-2	TRBJ2-7
CSVVSGWTFF	TGCAGCGTTGTTTCGGGTTGGACTTTCTTT	few	.	TRBV29-1	TRBJ1-1
CASSQSAGGETQYF	TGTGCCAGCAGCCAATCAGCAGGGGGAGAGACCCAGTACTTC	.	TRBD1	TRBV16	TRBJ2-5
CASSFSSRREKLFF	TGTGCCAGCAGTTTTAGTTCTCGGAGGGAAAAACTGTTTTTT	.	.	TRBV12-3/TRBV12-4	TRBJ1-4
CASSPGILARPGFSQETQYF	TGCGCCAGCAGCCCGGGGATCCTAGCGCGGCCCGGATTTAGCCAAGAGACCCAGTACTTC	few	.	TRBV5-1	TRBJ2-5
CASGRGRNTEAFF	TGTGCCAGCGGTCGGGGGAGAAACACTGAAGCTTTCTTT	.	.	TRBV2	TRBJ1-1
CASSVGQRHNSPLHF	TGTGCCAGCAGCGTGGGACAGCGACATAATTCACCCCTCCACTTT	.	TRBD1	TRBV9	TRBJ1-6
CASSSPRPPTNEKLFF	TGTGCCAGCAGTTCCCCCCGGCCACCAACTAATGAAAAACTGTTTTTT	few	.	TRBV28	TRBJ1-4
CSALGGQGGADTQYF	TGCAGTGCTCTAGGTGGGCAGGGAGGCGCAGATACGCAGTATTTT	.	.	TRBV20-1	TRBJ2-3
CASRALSYNEQFF	TGTGCCAGCAGGGCCCTATCCTACAATGAGCAGTTCTTC	.	.	TRBV12-3/TRBV12-4	TRBJ2-1
CASSQKGQGSSPLHF	TGCGCCAGCAGCCAGAAGGGACAGGGAAGTTCACCCCTCCACTTT	many	TRBD1	TRBV5-1	TRBJ1-6
CASIKGLPTDTQYF	TGTGCCAGCATTAAGGGACTTCCCACAGATACGCAGTATTTT	many	.	TRBV12-3/TRBV12-4	TRBJ2-3
CASSYAAGGVSETQYF	TGTGCCAGCAGTTACGCGGCAGGGGGAGTTTCGGAGACCCAGTACTTC	few	TRBD1	TRBV6-2/TRBV6-3	TRBJ2-5
CASSEGGGQGAKGYTF	TGTGCCAGCAGTGAAGGGGGAGGACAGGGGGCTAAAGGCTACACCTTC	.	TRBD1	TRBV2	TRBJ1-2
CAISGQSSYNEQFF	TGTGCCATCAGTGGGCAGTCCTCCTACAATGAGCAGTTCTTC	.	.	TRBV10-3	TRBJ2-1
CSAPPGGKETQYF	TGCAGTGCTCCCCCGGGAGGGAAAGAGACCCAGTACTTC	.	TRBD2	TRBV20-1	TRBJ2-5
CASSSSPGRARTEAFF	TGTGCCAGCAGCTCCTCTCCCGGCAGGGCTCGCACTGAAGCTTTCTTT	.	.	TRBV7-2	TRBJ1-1
CASSLAVQGSGELFF	TGCGCCAGCAGCTTGGCGGTTCAAGGATCCGGGGAGCTGTTTTTT	many	.	TRBV5-1	TRBJ2-2
CASSTGVDGYTF	TGTGCCAGCAGTACAGGGGTGGACGGCTACACCTTC	.	TRBD1	TRBV25-1	TRBJ1-2
CASSPLGLRVPNEQFF	TGTGCCAGCAGTCCCCTCGGACTTAGGGTGCCCAATGAGCAGTTCTTC	few	.	TRBV12-3/TRBV12-4	TRBJ2-1
CASSLLTGSTDTQYF	TGTGCCAGCAGCCTCTTAACAGGGAGCACAGATACGCAGTATTTT	.	.	TRBV11-1	TRBJ2-3
CASSPGARSNYGYTF	TGTGCCAGCAGCCCCGGGGCTCGCTCTAACTATGGCTACACCTTC	.	.	TRBV28	TRBJ1-2
CASSIYTDTQYF	TGTGCCAGCAGCATCTACACAGATACGCAGTATTTT	.	.	TRBV28	TRBJ2-3
CASSPINVYEQYF	TGTGCCAGCAGCCCCATTAATGTCTACGAGCAGTACTTC	few	.	TRBV28	TRBJ2-7
CAISALGDSPLHF	TGTGCCATCAGTGCGTTGGGCGATTCACCCCTCCACTTT	few	.	TRBV10-3	TRBJ1-6